This T cell receptor (beta chain) was sequenced in a study of control samples from healthy donors and cancer patients (dated by TCRdb to the early 2020s). Comments on this clone: Its antigen is still unknown. Nothing much larger sits one base from this clone, and base qualities are not available.

To prepare the library, the immunoSEQ multiplex PCR assay was applied. TCRdb took over this immuneACCESS table, retaining in-frame rearrangements with V and J assigned. Such tables are incomplete; in checked studies, under half of the missing clones stem from an unresolved V gene, and the remainder is unexplained. The table for this sample lists roughly 100,000 clones; 70% to 90% of them were counted only once. The biggest ten clones account for over 1% of the sample. Measured from the cysteine to the phenylalanine, the CDR3 is 15 residues long. Only the CDR3 portion is preserved as DNA: 45 bases, with reading frame beginning at the first base. Compared with germline, V lacks 4 bases and J lacks 1 base; bases without a gene match: 7. The germline V gene supplies CDR1 SGHRS and CDR2 YFSETQ.

The sample was blood. The chain is assembled from TRBV5-1 and TRBJ2-7; 8 junctional bases match TRBD1. The clonotype originates from a woman aged 50 to 60 in good health. DNA sequence: TGCGCCAGCAGCCCAGGACAGGGTATATCCTACGAGCAGTACTTC. It is translated as CASSPGQGISYEQYF.